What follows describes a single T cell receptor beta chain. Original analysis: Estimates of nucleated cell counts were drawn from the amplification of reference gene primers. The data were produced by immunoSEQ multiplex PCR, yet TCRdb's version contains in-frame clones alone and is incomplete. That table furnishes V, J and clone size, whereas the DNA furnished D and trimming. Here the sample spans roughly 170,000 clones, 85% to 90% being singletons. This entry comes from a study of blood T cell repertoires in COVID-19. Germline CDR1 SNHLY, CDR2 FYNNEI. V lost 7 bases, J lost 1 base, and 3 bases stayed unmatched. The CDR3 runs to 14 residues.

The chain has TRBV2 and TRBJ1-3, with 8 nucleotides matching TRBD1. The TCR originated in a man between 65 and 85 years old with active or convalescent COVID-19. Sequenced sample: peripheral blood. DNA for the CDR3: TGTGCCAGCACAGGGGGCAGATCTGGAAACACCATATATTTT. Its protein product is CASTGGRSGNTIYF.